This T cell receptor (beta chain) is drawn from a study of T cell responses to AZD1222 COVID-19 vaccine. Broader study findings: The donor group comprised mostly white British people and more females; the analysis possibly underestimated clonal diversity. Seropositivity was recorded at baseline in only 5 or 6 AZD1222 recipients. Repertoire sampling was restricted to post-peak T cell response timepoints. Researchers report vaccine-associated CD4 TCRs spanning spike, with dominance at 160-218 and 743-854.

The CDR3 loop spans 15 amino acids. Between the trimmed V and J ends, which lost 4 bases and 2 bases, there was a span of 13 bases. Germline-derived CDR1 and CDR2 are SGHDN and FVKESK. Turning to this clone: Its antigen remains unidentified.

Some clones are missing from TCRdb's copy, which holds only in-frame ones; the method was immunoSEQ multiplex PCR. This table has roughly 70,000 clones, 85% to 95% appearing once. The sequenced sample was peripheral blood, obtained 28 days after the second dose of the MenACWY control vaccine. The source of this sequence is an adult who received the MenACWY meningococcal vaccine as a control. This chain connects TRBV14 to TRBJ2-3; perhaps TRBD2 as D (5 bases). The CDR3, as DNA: TGTGCCAGCAGCCCGAGGACTGGACTCACAGATACGCAGTATTTT. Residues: CASSPRTGLTDTQYF.